This TCR beta chain was recovered during a study of tumor-infiltrating lymphocytes in localized non-small cell lung cancer. For the study at large: The cohort mixed smokers and never-smokers, several histologies, and some post-neoadjuvant-chemotherapy samples. Each patient gave resected tumor and non-adjacent uninvolved lung tissue.

General observations from the study: Different pieces of the same tissue went to different assays, confounding technical variation with intratumor heterogeneity.

With respect to this clone: Its target is unknown.

Trimming took 6 bases from V and 3 from J, leaving 2 bases between them. The CDR3 is 10 residues long. Germline CDR1 and CDR2: MNHEY and SMNVEV (reference sequence). Generated by immunoSEQ multiplex PCR, the TCRdb table keeps only in-frame clones and is missing some. The table lists 11,000 to 15,000 clones, 55% to 70% of them singletons. The source of this sequence is a human donor with non-small cell lung cancer. The gene calls are TRBV27 and TRBJ2-5, with D unclear. Specimen: uninvolved lung tissue not adjacent to the tumor. The CDR3 spells CASRKETQYF. As DNA, the CDR3 is TGTGCCAGCAGAAAAGAGACCCAGTACTTC.